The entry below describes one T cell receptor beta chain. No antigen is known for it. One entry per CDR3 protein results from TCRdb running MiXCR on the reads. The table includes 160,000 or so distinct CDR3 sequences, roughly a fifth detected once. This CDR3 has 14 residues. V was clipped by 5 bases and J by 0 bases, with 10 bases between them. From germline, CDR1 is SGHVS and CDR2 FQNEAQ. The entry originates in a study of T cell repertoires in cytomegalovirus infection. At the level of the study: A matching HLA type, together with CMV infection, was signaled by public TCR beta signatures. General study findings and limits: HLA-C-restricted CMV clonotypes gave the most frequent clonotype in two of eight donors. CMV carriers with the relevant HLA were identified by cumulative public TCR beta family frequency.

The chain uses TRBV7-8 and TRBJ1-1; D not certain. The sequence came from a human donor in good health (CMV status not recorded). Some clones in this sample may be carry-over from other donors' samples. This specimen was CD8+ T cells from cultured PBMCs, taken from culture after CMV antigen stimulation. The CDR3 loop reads CASSDYGVNTEAFF. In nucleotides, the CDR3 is TGTGCCAGCAGCGATTATGGGGTGAACACTGAAGCTTTCTTT.